What follows are 6 T cell receptor beta chains derived from one specimen sequenced in a study of cytomegalovirus exposure and HLA in healthy donors. Primers included in the PCR were 60 Vbeta and 13 Jbeta primers. Sequencing used immunoSEQ multiplex PCR; TCRdb keeps in-frame clones, though not all of them. The sample holds almost 95,000 clones, approximately 70% seen once. Sequenced sample: PBMCs. The receptor source for this set is a man in his forties or fifties in good health and CMV-seronegative.

The chain combines TRBV4-3 with TRBJ1-4, with 10 bases fitting TRBD1. Trimming took 0 bases from V and 8 from J; bases not matched to a gene: 6. The germline V gene encodes CDR1 LGHNA and CDR2 YSLEER. The CDR3 sequence is 16 residues long. Here the CDR3 reads CASSQERQGAGEKLFF. In DNA form, the CDR3 reads TGCGCCAGCAGCCAAGAACGACAGGGGGCGGGAGAAAAACTGTTTTTT.

This clone was seen only a few times. V is TRBV11-2 and J is TRBJ2-1; TRBD1 is a possible D gene (6 bases). Germline V gene data show CDR1 as SGHAT and CDR2 as FQNNGV. The CDR3 length is 15 residues. Trimming left V 4 bases short and J 1 base short, with 11 bases between. The CDR3 loop is CASSSTDRSYNEQFF. The DNA for the CDR3 is TGTGCCAGCAGCTCCACTGACAGGTCCTACAATGAGCAGTTCTTC.

The rearrangement joins TRBV19 to TRBJ1-5; D perhaps matches TRBD1 (6 bases). This CDR3 spans 12 amino acids. The germline gives CDR1 LNHDA, CDR2 SQIVND (reference sequence). V was cut by 10 bases and J by 7 bases, with 14 bases left in between. The chain's CDR3 is CATQQQGQPQHF. DNA of the CDR3: TGTGCCACCCAACAACAGGGACAGCCCCAGCATTTT.

This chain connects TRBV2 to TRBJ1-2, with D unresolved. Deletions cut 4 bases from V and 10 bases from J, with 19 bases between. The CDR3 extends over 14 amino acids. Germline values: CDR1 SNHLY, CDR2 FYNNEI. The CDR3 DNA reads TGTGCCAGCAGTGCGTCCGTCCAAAGCGCTCTCTACACCTTC. As protein: CASSASVQSALYTF.

CDR3 sequence (DNA): TGTGCCAGCAGCTTAGCCCCCCTCGTAGCCCCCCCACATGCGCCGGAGGTGGACACAGATACGCAGTATTTT. It yields the protein CASSLAPLVAPPHAPEVDTDTQYF. The chain uses TRBV13 and TRBJ2-3, with D perhaps TRBD2 (5 bases). Germline V gives CDR1 PRHDT, CDR2 FYEKMQ (reference sequence). V was cut by 1 base and J by 2 bases, with 37 bases left in between. This CDR3 has 24 amino acids.

In this sample, this clone turned up a few times. At one of its ends the junction is not consistent with the germline gene, which may arise from a read error. The rearrangement links TRBV28 to TRBJ2-7, with 10 bases identical to TRBD1. The CDR3 is made up of 15 amino acids. Germline CDR1 is MDHEN and CDR2 is SYDVKM. CDR3 coding DNA: TGTGCCAGCAGAGAACACGGGACAGGGGTCAAAGGAGAGCACTTC. Protein sequence: CASREHGTGVKGEHF.